Listed below are T cell receptor beta chains from one sample, sequenced in a study of radiotherapy plus CTLA-4 blockade in lung cancer. This table comes from immunoSEQ multiplex PCR, and its TCRdb copy is limited to in-frame clones, with some not included. The data contain more than 65,000 clones, about four fifths of them singletons. Sequencing was performed on peripheral blood, taken from a patient treated with radiotherapy plus ipilimumab. Source of these receptors: a human donor with non-small cell lung cancer who had stable disease on radiotherapy plus ipilimumab. Each CDR3 is given with its conserved first and last residue. A clone size is listed for some rows: how often the clone was seen (once, few, many), or a class if it is expanded.

J: TRBJ1-1; length: 13; V: TRBV10-3; size: -; CDR3: CAIQGMSSTEAFF
J: TRBJ1-2; length: 12; V: TRBV28; size: -; CDR3: CASHTTNYGYTF
J: TRBJ2-5; length: 13; V: TRBV25-1; size: -; CDR3: CASSEYNEETQYF
J: TRBJ2-3; length: 15; V: TRBV4-1; size: -; CDR3: CASSNLGLRTDTQYF
J: TRBJ1-2; length: 14; V: TRBV9; size: -; CDR3: CASSVVAGAHGYTF
J: TRBJ2-7; length: 15; V: TRBV6-5; size: -; CDR3: CASSAPHEGIYEQYF
J: TRBJ2-7; length: 14; V: TRBV6-1; size: once; CDR3: CASSFRDREGEQYF
J: TRBJ2-3; length: 11; V: TRBV5-1; size: -; CDR3: CASSLEDTQYF
J: TRBJ2-6; length: 17; V: TRBV29-1; size: -; CDR3: CSVAGTGGRSGANVLTF
J: TRBJ1-6; length: 15; V: TRBV11-2; size: few; CDR3: CASRGTKGWGSPLHF
J: TRBJ1-1; length: 16; V: TRBV5-1; size: few; CDR3: CASSPGQGNLNTEAFF
J: TRBJ2-7; length: 14; V: TRBV7-2; size: once; CDR3: CASGRDSASYEQYF
J: TRBJ1-5; length: 13; V: TRBV6-1; size: -; CDR3: CAGGGTSNQPQHF
J: TRBJ1-2; length: 13; V: TRBV19; size: -; CDR3: CASGTGASYGYTF
J: TRBJ1-4; length: 17; V: TRBV9; size: -; CDR3: CASSVGPFGGANEKLFF
J: TRBJ2-1; length: 13; V: TRBV18; size: -; CDR3: CASSPMDSSEQFF
J: TRBJ1-6; length: 13; V: TRBV2; size: -; CDR3: CASSLKRGSPLHF